These 26 T cell receptor beta chains share one sample of origin, sequenced in a study of vaccination effects on CD4 cells after COVID-19. Antigen-specific CD4+ T cells expanded by the ViraFEST assay with viral peptide pools were then sequenced. A roughly ten-day culture period preceded the isolation of CD4+ T cells. It was two doses of either the BNT162b2 or mRNA-1273 vaccine that participants received. Using immunoSEQ multiplex PCR, the repertoire was profiled, and TCRdb retains in-frame clones only, with some absent. The sample records 29,000 or so clones, roughly 68% being singletons. These receptors have no known antigen. The starting material was CD4+ T cells from PBMCs cultured with HCoV-OC43 spike peptides, obtained after COVID-19 vaccination. The subset was: HCoV-OC43 spike overlapping peptide pool stimulation. Source of these receptors: a human donor who received a COVID-19 vaccine.

The chain employs TRBV3-1 (or the pseudogene TRBV3-2) and TRBJ2-3; D is ambiguous. V lost 4 bases and J lost 4, with 9 bases in between. The germline gives CDR1 LGHDT, CDR2 YNNKEL (reference sequence). The CDR3 is 13 amino acids. The CDR3 loop reads CASSPGGSDTQYF. The CDR3, as DNA: TGTGCCAGCAGCCCTGGCGGATCAGATACGCAGTATTTT.

The CDR3 DNA is TGCGCCAGCAGCTTTCACAGGGAATCGGTTGGCTACACCTTC. It translates to CASSFHRESVGYTF. This chain joins TRBV5-1 and TRBJ1-2; D may be TRBD1 (6 bases). Germline V gives CDR1 SGHRS, CDR2 YFSETQ. This CDR3 region has 14 residues. The germline V and J ends were trimmed by 2 bases and 7 bases, with 15 bases remaining between them.

The chain carries TRBV7-5 and TRBJ1-6; the listed D gene, TRBD1, was not tested against the DNA. TRBV7-5 is annotated as a pseudogene. The CDR3 runs to 16 residues. CDR3 residues: CVRSAGPTVYNSPLHF. Here the CDR3 DNA reads TGTGTCAGAAGCGCAGGGCCGACGGTCTATAATTCACCCCTCCACTTT.

The chain recombines TRBV5-1 with TRBJ2-5; maybe TRBD2 (7 bases). V was pared by 3 bases and J by 3 bases, with 27 bases between. The CDR3 contains 19 residues. CDR1 is SGHRS and CDR2 is YFSETQ in the germline V gene. The CDR3 spells CASSSAGVERAGPKETQYF. The CDR3 region has the DNA TGCGCCAGCAGCTCGGCAGGGGTGGAGCGAGCGGGACCAAAAGAGACCCAGTACTTC.

The rearrangement links TRBV2 to TRBJ2-5; D is undetermined. The length of the CDR3 is 11 residues. V lost 7 bases to trimming and J lost 3 bases, with 6 bases between them. The germline CDR1 and CDR2 sequences are SNHLY and FYNNEI. In DNA form, the CDR3 reads TGTGCCAGCAATAATAAAGAGACCCAGTACTTC. Residues: CASNNKETQYF.

There are a few counts of this clone. The J gene is TRBJ1-5, the V gene TRBV29-1, with TRBD1 matching over 7 bases. This CDR3 spans 12 amino acids. Trimming took 6 bases from V and 6 from J; bases not matched to a gene: 5. CDR1 is SQVTM, CDR2 ANQGSEA, per germline. The CDR3 loop is CSVGQESQPQHF. The CDR3 DNA reads as TGCAGCGTAGGACAGGAGAGTCAGCCCCAGCATTTT.

The chain joins TRBV6-5 to TRBJ2-1, with D perhaps matching TRBD2 (5 bases). Trimming stripped 2 bases from V and 9 bases from J, with 11 bases between. The V gene's germline CDR1 is MNHEY and CDR2 SVGAGI. The CDR3 has 13 residues. The CDR3 spells CASSYREEGEQFF. The CDR3 nucleotides read TGTGCCAGCAGTTACAGGGAAGAGGGTGAGCAGTTCTTC.

This clone was recorded once. V and J are TRBV7-9 and TRBJ2-5; 9 bases are shared with TRBD2. V shed 0 bases and J 5 bases; nucleotides not matched to a gene: 4. This CDR3 is 15 amino acids long. Germline V gene lookup returns CDR1 SEHNR and CDR2 FQNEAQ (reference sequence). CDR3 sequence: CASSLAAGGRETQYF. CDR3 coding DNA: TGTGCCAGCAGCTTAGCCGCGGGGGGGCGTGAGACCCAGTACTTC.

The V and J genes are TRBV27 and TRBJ1-2; maybe TRBD1 (5 bases). This CDR3 has 13 amino acids. Between the trimmed V and J ends, which lost 2 bases and 2 bases, there was a span of 6 bases. Germline V lookup: CDR1 MNHEY, CDR2 SMNVEV (reference sequence). CDR3 residues: CASSLEGNYGYTF. The CDR3 DNA sequence: TGTGCCAGCAGTTTAGAGGGGAACTATGGCTACACCTTC.

This clone was picked up one time. The gene calls are TRBV19 and TRBJ1-3, with D maybe TRBD1 (5 bases). The CDR3 consists of 15 residues. V lost 10 bases to trimming and J lost 2 bases, with 18 bases between them. Germline CDR1 LNHDA, CDR2 SQIVND (reference sequence). CDR3 region: CATYPGAVAGNTIYF. In DNA, the CDR3 is TGTGCCACGTACCCCGGGGCAGTGGCTGGAAACACCATATATTTT.

CDR3 residues: CASSLGMRVRASSTDTQYF. In nucleotides, the CDR3 is TGTGCCAGCAGCTTGGGGATGCGGGTCCGAGCCTCTAGCACAGATACGCAGTATTTT. This sequence joins TRBV7-9 and TRBJ2-3, with a tentative D call TRBD2 (5 bases). Germline lookup yields CDR1 SEHNR and CDR2 FQNEAQ (reference sequence). The V end lost 3 bases, the J end lost 0 bases, and 22 bases lay between the germline ends. This CDR3 has 19 amino acids.

V and J are TRBV9 and TRBJ2-7, with D tentatively TRBD1 (6 bases). V lost 3 bases, J lost 0 bases, and 10 bases lay in between. The CDR3 extends over 14 amino acids. From germline, CDR1 is SGDLS and CDR2 YYNGEE. The CDR3 nucleotides are TGTGCCAGCAGCGAAGGACAGCTCTCCTACGAGCAGTACTTC. This translates into CASSEGQLSYEQYF.

The CDR3 DNA follows: TGTGCCAGTAGTATCTTGGGACAGGGTGAAGCTTTCTTT. This translates into CASSILGQGEAFF. This rearrangement joins TRBV19 to TRBJ1-1, with 9 bases matching TRBD1. Germline V gene sequence: CDR1 LNHDA, CDR2 SQIVND (reference sequence). This CDR3 is built from 13 residues. V was clipped by 3 bases and J by 7 bases; unmatched bases: 3.

V usage is TRBV5-5 and J usage is TRBJ2-5, with D uncertain. Germline CDR1 reads SGHKS; CDR2 reads YYEKEE (reference sequence). The CDR3 has 13 amino acids. Between the trimmed V and J ends, which lost 4 bases and 3 bases, there was a span of 10 bases. The CDR3 nucleotides are TGTGCCAGCAGCCCCCGTTGGGAAGAGACCCAGTACTTC. Its translation: CASSPRWEETQYF.

This rearrangement joins TRBV7-9 to TRBJ1-1; TRBD1 is a possible D gene (5 bases). The length of the CDR3 is 12 residues. CDR1 SEHNR and CDR2 FQNEAQ come from the germline V gene (reference sequence). Trimming took off 3 bases at V and 6 bases at J, with 8 bases between the two ends. The CDR3, as DNA: TGTGCCAGCAGCTTTGGGGGTCCTGAAGCTTTCTTT. The encoded protein is CASSFGGPEAFF.

This clone was seen just once. The chain recombines TRBV18 with TRBJ2-3, with 8 bases aligning to TRBD1. Unmatched junction bases numbered 6, after V lost 5 bases and J lost 2 bases. The CDR3 loop spans 15 amino acids. CDR1 KGHSH and CDR2 LQKENI come from the germline V gene. The CDR3 sequence: CASSTRDRNTDTQYF. DNA of the CDR3: TGTGCCAGCTCAACCCGGGACAGGAACACAGATACGCAGTATTTT.

The chain is built from TRBV19 and TRBJ2-7; tentatively, D is TRBD1 (5 bases). Germline CDR1 is LNHDA and CDR2 is SQIVND (reference sequence). V was cut by 5 bases and J by 6 bases, with 11 bases left in between. The CDR3 contains 12 residues. The CDR3 protein is CASSGRAREQYF. The CDR3 DNA reads TGTGCCAGTAGTGGCAGGGCCCGCGAGCAGTACTTC.

This clone was seen only a few times. The rearrangement links TRBV7-9 to TRBJ1-1; 9 bases are a match to TRBD1. CDR1 and CDR2 (germline): SEHNR, FQNEAQ (reference sequence). The trim removed 3 bases at V and 5 bases at J, leaving 4 bases unmatched. The CDR3 has 14 residues. The CDR3: CASSLTGGRTEAFF. CDR3 in DNA: TGTGCCAGCAGCTTGACAGGGGGTAGAACTGAAGCTTTCTTT.

The V gene is TRBV10-2, the J gene TRBJ1-2, with 10 bases that match TRBD1. The CDR3 sequence is 15 residues long. With 3 bases clipped from V and 3 bases from J, the junction kept 4 bases outside the gene matches. From germline, CDR1 is WSHSY and CDR2 SAAADI. CDR3 region: CASSDRTGGDYGYTF. CDR3 DNA sequence: TGCGCCAGCAGTGACAGGACAGGGGGGGACTATGGCTACACCTTC.

The genes are TRBV4-2 and TRBJ2-3, with D perhaps TRBD1 (6 bases). The CDR3 totals 19 residues. Trimming left V 0 bases short and J 2 bases short, with 21 bases between. The germline CDR1 and CDR2 sequences are LGHNA and YNFKEQ. CDR3 DNA sequence: TGTGCCAGCAGCCAAGAAGGGGGACCATTAAGTAGGGCCACAGATACGCAGTATTTT. Its translation: CASSQEGGPLSRATDTQYF.

This clone was found once. This rearrangement joins TRBV7-2 to TRBJ2-2; tentatively, D is TRBD2 (5 bases). CDR1 SGHTA and CDR2 FQGNSA come from the germline V gene. The CDR3 runs 13 residues. The V end lost 7 bases, the J end lost 5 bases, and 11 bases lay between the germline ends. CDR3 nucleotide sequence: TGTGCCAGCAACCTGGACTTTACCGGGGAGCTGTTTTTT. Residues: CASNLDFTGELFF.

This chain uses TRBV5-3 with TRBJ1-6, with 7 positions matching TRBD1. TRBV5-3 is an ORF for which the function is uncertain. V shed 4 bases, J shed 0 bases, and the junction held 10 bases outside the gene matches. The CDR3 covers 18 residues. For the CDR3, the DNA is TGTGCCAGAAGCCCCGGACAGGACCCGAGCTCCTATAATTCACCCCTCCACTTT. Its protein product is CARSPGQDPSSYNSPLHF.

The chain couples TRBV12-1 to TRBJ1-5; TRBD1 was called by the table and not checked on the DNA. TRBV12-1 is a pseudogene locus. The length of the CDR3 is 15 residues. For the CDR3, the DNA is TGTGCCAGCAGCGAGAACAGGGTCTACAATCAGCCCCAGCATTTT. Translating gives CASSENRVYNQPQHF.

CDR3 nucleotide sequence: TGTGCCACCAGTGATCAGGGTCTCAGTCATGGCTACACCTTC. Amino acids: CATSDQGLSHGYTF. The rearrangement links TRBV24-1 to TRBJ1-2; weak D call: TRBD1 (5 bases). The CDR3 runs 14 residues. CDR1 and CDR2 from the germline V gene are KGHDR and SFDVKD. Between the trimmed V and J ends, which lost 3 bases and 6 bases, there was a span of 13 bases.

The gene calls are TRBV5-4 and TRBJ2-3; TRBD2 matches 9 bases. The CDR3 spans 16 residues. Looked up from germline, CDR1 is SGHNT and CDR2 is YYREEE (reference sequence). With 3 bases clipped from V and 2 bases from J, the junction kept 7 bases outside the gene matches. CDR3 sequence: CASSYGLARFTDTQYF. The CDR3 DNA follows: TGTGCCAGCAGCTACGGACTAGCGAGATTCACAGATACGCAGTATTTT.

The chain carries TRBV30 and TRBJ2-7; 8 bases line up with TRBD2. Germline V CDR1 and CDR2: GTSNPN, SVGIG (reference sequence). The CDR3 consists of 14 residues. V was pared by 6 bases and J by 0 bases, with 7 bases of the junction left unmatched. Written as DNA, the CDR3 is TGTGCCTGCGGGAGGGACGGCAGCTCCTACGAGCAGTACTTC. This translates into CACGRDGSSYEQYF.